The present T cell receptor beta chain was sequenced within a study of blood T cell repertoires in COVID-19. Study-wide background: The origin of the acute and convalescent COVID-19 samples was the United States, Italy and Spain.

Methods used by the authors: Reference gene primer amplification yielded estimated nucleated cell counts. Assay: immunoSEQ multiplex PCR; the TCRdb copy retains only in-frame clones and omits some. The D gene and trimming were derived from the DNA, and the V and J assignments and clone size from that table. The data contain about 80,000 clones, approximately 88% of them singletons. This clone has only one observation. The sequencing sample was made of peripheral blood. This TCR came from a woman older than 75 with acute or convalescent COVID-19.

The CDR3 is CASNYPRGVIGEQYF. DNA for the CDR3: TGTGCCAGCAATTATCCCAGGGGGGTTATCGGAGAGCAGTACTTC. The J gene is TRBJ2-7, the V gene TRBV2, with D possibly being TRBD1 (7 bases). The CDR3 totals 15 residues. Germline values: CDR1 SNHLY, CDR2 FYNNEI. V was pared by 7 bases and J by 7 bases, with 23 bases between.